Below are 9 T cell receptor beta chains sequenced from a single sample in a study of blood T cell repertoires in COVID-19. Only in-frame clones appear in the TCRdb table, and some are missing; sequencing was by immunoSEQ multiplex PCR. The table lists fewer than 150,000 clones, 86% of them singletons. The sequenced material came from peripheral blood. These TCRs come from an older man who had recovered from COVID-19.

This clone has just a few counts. This CDR3 is CASSPKSSGGINQPQHF. CDR3 coding DNA: TGTGCCAGCTCACCAAAGTCCTCAGGGGGAATCAATCAGCCCCAGCATTTT. The chain couples TRBV18 to TRBJ1-5; TRBD1 matches at 7 bases. The CDR3 covers 17 residues. Germline lookup yields CDR1 KGHSH and CDR2 LQKENI. V lost 2 bases and J lost 3; bases outside the gene matches: 10.

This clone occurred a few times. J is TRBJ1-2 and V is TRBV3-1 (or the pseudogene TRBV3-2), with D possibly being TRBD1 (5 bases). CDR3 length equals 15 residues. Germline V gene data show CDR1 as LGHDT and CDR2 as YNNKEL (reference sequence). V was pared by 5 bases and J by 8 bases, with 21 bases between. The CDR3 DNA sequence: TGTGCCAGCAGCAACATGGGGGGGAGTCGGCACGGCTACACCTTC. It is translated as CASSNMGGSRHGYTF.

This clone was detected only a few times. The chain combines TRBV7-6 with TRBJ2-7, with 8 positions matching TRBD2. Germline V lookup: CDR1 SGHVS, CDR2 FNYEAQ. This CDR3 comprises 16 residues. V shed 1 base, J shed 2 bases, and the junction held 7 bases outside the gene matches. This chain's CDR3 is CASSLGGSGVPYEQYF. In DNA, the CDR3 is TGTGCCAGCAGCTTAGGGGGTAGCGGGGTCCCCTACGAGCAGTACTTC.

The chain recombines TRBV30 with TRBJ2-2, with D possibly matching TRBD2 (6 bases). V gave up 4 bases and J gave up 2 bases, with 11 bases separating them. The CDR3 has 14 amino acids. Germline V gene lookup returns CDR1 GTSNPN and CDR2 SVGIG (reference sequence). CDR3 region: CAWNIADNTGELFF. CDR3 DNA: TGTGCCTGGAACATAGCGGACAACACCGGGGAGCTGTTTTTT. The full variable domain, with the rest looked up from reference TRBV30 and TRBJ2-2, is SQTIHQWPATLVQPVGSPLSLECTVEGTSNPNLYWYRQAAGRGLQLLFYSVGIGQISSEVPQNLSASRPQDRQFILSSKKLLLSDSGFYLCAWNIADNTGELFFGEGSRLTVL.

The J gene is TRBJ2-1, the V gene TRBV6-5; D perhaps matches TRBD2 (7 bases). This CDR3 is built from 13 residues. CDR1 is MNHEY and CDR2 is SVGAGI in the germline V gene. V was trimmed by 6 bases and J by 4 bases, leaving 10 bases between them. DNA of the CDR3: TGTGCCAGCAGGAAGGGGGGGTACAATGAGCAGTTCTTC. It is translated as CASRKGGYNEQFF.

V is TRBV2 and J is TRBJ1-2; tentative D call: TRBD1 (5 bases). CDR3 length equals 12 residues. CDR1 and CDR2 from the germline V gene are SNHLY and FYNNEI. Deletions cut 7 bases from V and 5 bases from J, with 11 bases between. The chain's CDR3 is CASKGLWYGYTF. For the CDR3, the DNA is TGTGCCAGCAAGGGGTTATGGTATGGCTACACCTTC.

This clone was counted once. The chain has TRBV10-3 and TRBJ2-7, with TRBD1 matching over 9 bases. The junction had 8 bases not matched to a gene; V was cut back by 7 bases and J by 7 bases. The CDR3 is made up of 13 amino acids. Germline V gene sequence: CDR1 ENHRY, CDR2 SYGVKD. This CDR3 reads CAITPGQGVEQYF. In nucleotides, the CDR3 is TGTGCCATCACCCCGGGACAGGGCGTGGAGCAGTACTTC.

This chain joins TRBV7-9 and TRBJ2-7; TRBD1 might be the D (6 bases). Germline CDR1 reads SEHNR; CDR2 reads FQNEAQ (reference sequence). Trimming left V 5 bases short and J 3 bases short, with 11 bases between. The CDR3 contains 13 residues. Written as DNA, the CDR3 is TGTGCCAGCAGCCCCGGACAGATCTACGAGCAGTACTTC. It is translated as CASSPGQIYEQYF.

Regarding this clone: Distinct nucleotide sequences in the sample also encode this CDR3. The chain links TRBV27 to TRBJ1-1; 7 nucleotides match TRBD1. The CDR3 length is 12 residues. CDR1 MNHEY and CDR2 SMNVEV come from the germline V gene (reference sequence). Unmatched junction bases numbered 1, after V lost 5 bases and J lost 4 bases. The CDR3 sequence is CASSRQGTEAFF. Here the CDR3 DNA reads TGTGCCAGCAGTCGACAGGGCACTGAAGCTTTCTTT.